The entry below gives a single T cell receptor (beta chain) sequence along with its context. This CDR3 is 13 amino acids long. Trimming cost V 3 bases and J 6 bases, with 11 bases left between them. The source of the sample is a study of blood T cell repertoires in COVID-19. The data were produced by immunoSEQ multiplex PCR, yet TCRdb's version contains in-frame clones alone and is incomplete. This sample has about 85,000 clones, with roughly 84% found just once. Material: peripheral blood. This TCR derives from a man in his 70s with acute or convalescent COVID-19. V gene TRBV12-3 or TRBV12-4 combines with J gene TRBJ1-2, with a tentative D call TRBD1 (5 bases). The CDR3 DNA follows: TGTGCCAGCAGTTTTGTAGGGGTGAATGGCTACACCTTC. Translating gives CASSFVGVNGYTF.